The next 13 T cell receptor beta chains were all read from a single sample in a study of metastatic and nonmetastatic thyroid tumors. The entire patient cohort was treatment-naive prior to thyroid surgery. Through MiXCR, TCRdb re-clonotyped the PCR reads. The sample records approximately 4,100 clones, roughly a third being singletons. The specimen was adjacent normal tissue. These receptors originate from a male donor with papillary thyroid cancer or a benign thyroid nodule (not recorded which). Some clones in this sample may be carry-over from other donors' samples.

The chain has TRBV6-1 and TRBJ1-2, with 7 bases aligning to TRBD1. Germline V lookup: CDR1 MNHNS, CDR2 SASEGT. This CDR3 is 16 amino acids long. Germline trimming cut 6 bases from V and 0 bases from J; bases unmatched to any gene: 10. The CDR3 DNA sequence: TGTGCCAGCAGCATGACAGGGATTAGTGCTAACTATGGCTACACCTTC. It codes for CASSMTGISANYGYTF.

The chain joins TRBV7-3 to TRBJ2-1; 9 bases agree with TRBD2. Germline V gene lookup returns CDR1 SGHTA and CDR2 FQGTGA. V was clipped by 5 bases and J by 7 bases; unmatched bases: 6. The CDR3 has 14 residues. CDR3 protein: CASSNSGGVNEQFF. The CDR3 nucleotides read TGTGCCAGCAGCAATAGCGGGGGCGTTAATGAGCAGTTCTTC. The full variable domain, rest sourced from reference TRBV7-3 and TRBJ2-1, is GAGVSQTPSNKVTEKGKYVELRCDPISGHTALYWYRQSLGQGPEFLIYFQGTGAADDSGLPNDRFFAVRPEGSVSTLKIQRTERGDSAVYLCASSNSGGVNEQFFGPGTRLTVL.

This clone has a handful of counts. The germline gene is not matched at one end of the junction; a read error may be the cause. This chain uses TRBV27 with TRBJ1-6; D gene uncertain. The CDR3 runs 15 residues. Germline loops: CDR1 MNHEY, CDR2 SMNVEV (reference sequence). CDR3 nucleotides: TGTGCCAGCAGTTTACCGACCTCCTATAATTCACCCCTCCAATTT. Translated, it gives CASSLPTSYNSPLQF.

V usage is TRBV6-1 and J usage is TRBJ2-6; unclear D gene. CDR3 size: 14 residues. CDR1 and CDR2 from the germline V gene are MNHNS and SASEGT. Trimming took off 5 bases at V and 1 base at J, with 6 bases between the two ends. CDR3 in amino acids: CASSRVSGANVLTF. CDR3 in DNA: TGTGCCAGCAGTCGAGTATCTGGGGCCAACGTCCTGACTTTC.

Relative to its sample, this clone is large (0.1 to 1%). Other nucleotide sequences in the sample specify the same CDR3. The rearrangement joins TRBV20-1 to TRBJ2-7, with TRBD2 matching 15 bases. This CDR3 comprises 14 residues. With V trimmed by 2 bases and J by 6 bases, 2 bases remained unmatched. Per the germline V gene, CDR1 is DFQATT and CDR2 is SNEGSKA (reference sequence). CDR3 nucleotide sequence: TGCAGTGCTAGATTGGGACTAGCGGGAGGCGAGCAGTACTTC. This translates into CSARLGLAGGEQYF.

By share, this clone ranks as large. The CDR3 sequence is CASSLGIGQKLAYEQYF. The CDR3 coding sequence is TGTGCCAGCAGCTTAGGAATCGGACAAAAGCTGGCCTACGAGCAGTACTTC. J is TRBJ2-7 and V is TRBV11-3; the D gene is possibly TRBD1 (5 bases). Trimming shortened V by 1 base and J by 2 bases, and 18 bases separated the two germline ends. Germline CDR1 is SGHNT and CDR2 is YENEEA. The CDR3 contains 17 residues.

In its sample, this clone ranks as large (0.1 to 1%). The genes are TRBV2 and TRBJ2-1; no firm D call. CDR1 is SNHLY, CDR2 FYNNEI, per germline. V lost 5 bases, J lost 5 bases, and 4 bases lay in between. The CDR3 spans 11 residues. CDR3 amino acids: CASSYDNEQFF. Written as DNA, the CDR3 is TGTGCCAGCAGTTACGACAATGAGCAGTTCTTC.

The chain carries TRBV6-2 or TRBV6-3 and TRBJ1-5; D is unresolved. This CDR3 contains 13 residues. Germline-derived CDR1 and CDR2 are MNHEY and SVGEGT. V was shortened by 2 bases and J by 0 bases, with 2 bases between the two germline ends. DNA for the CDR3: TGTGCCAGCAGTTACGGTAGCAATCAGCCCCAGCATTTT. Protein: CASSYGSNQPQHF.

The J gene is TRBJ2-1, the V gene TRBV20-1; 15 bases fit TRBD2. Germline CDR1 DFQATT, CDR2 SNEGSKA (reference sequence). CDR3 size: 17 residues. The V and J ends lost 6 bases and 0 bases, in that order; junction bases with no gene match: 6. The chain's CDR3 is CSAVGTSGRISYNEQFF. CDR3 nucleotide sequence: TGCAGTGCCGTCGGGACTAGCGGGAGGATCTCCTACAATGAGCAGTTCTTC.

A few counts support this clone. The gene calls are TRBV9 and TRBJ2-1, with 7 bases aligning to TRBD2. The V gene end was trimmed by 0 bases and the J gene end by 3 bases; junction bases not matched to a gene: 3. CDR1 is SGDLS and CDR2 is YYNGEE in the germline V gene. The CDR3 length is 15 residues. The CDR3 here is CASSVGGRLYNEQFF. CDR3 DNA: TGTGCCAGCAGCGTAGGCGGGAGACTCTACAATGAGCAGTTCTTC.

This clone has more than one count but fewer than ten. The chain joins TRBV6-1 to TRBJ1-1, with D perhaps matching TRBD1 (6 bases). This CDR3 spans 16 amino acids. V lost 8 bases and J 5 bases, leaving 24 bases between the germline ends. Germline assignment: CDR1 MNHNS and CDR2 SASEGT. The CDR3 here is CASGSLGQWARTEAFF. The CDR3 region has the DNA TGTGCCAGCGGATCCTTAGGACAGTGGGCGCGTACTGAAGCTTTCTTT.

This clone turned up a few times. This sequence joins TRBV14 and TRBJ2-7; D is unresolved. Between the trimmed V and J ends, which lost 4 bases and 1 base, there was a span of 8 bases. Germline V gene lookup returns CDR1 SGHDN and CDR2 FVKESK. This CDR3 is built from 13 residues. In DNA, the CDR3 is TGTGCCAGCAGCCTCTACGGGTCCTACGAGCAGTACTTC. Its protein is CASSLYGSYEQYF. The whole variable domain, remainder taken from reference TRBV14 and TRBJ2-7, is EAGVTQFPSHSVIEKGQTVTLRCDPISGHDNLYWYRRVMGKEIKFLLHFVKESKQDESGMPNNRFLAERTGGTYSTLKVQPAELEDSGVYFCASSLYGSYEQYFGPGTRLTVT.

The chain joins TRBV4-1 to TRBJ2-7; D call uncertain. The CDR3 length is 11 residues. The ends were cut back, 5 bases at V and 4 bases at J, with 6 bases in the middle. Germline V gives CDR1 MGHRA, CDR2 YSYEKL. As DNA, the CDR3 is TGCGCCAGCAGCGATGAATACGAGCAGTACTTC. Translating gives CASSDEYEQYF.